This TCR beta chain was identified in a study of OX40 agonist ivuxolimab in advanced cancers. Study details: Every 2 weeks, patients received ivuxolimab intravenously, dosed at 0.01 to 10 mg/kg.

Method: immunoSEQ multiplex PCR; TCRdb's copy keeps in-frame clones and lacks some. The data show approximately 22,000 clones, with around 86% seen just once and 16% held by the top ten. Germline CDR1 and CDR2: MNHNS and SASEGT. J was trimmed by 4 bases and V by 11 bases; bases with no gene match: 12. This CDR3 is built from 15 residues. The chain links TRBV6-1 to TRBJ2-1; the match to TRBD2 covers 9 bases. The TCR originated in an adult with an advanced solid tumor such as melanoma, head and neck, liver or kidney cancer. Material: CD4+ or CD8+ T cells sorted from blood, obtained in a trial of the OX40 agonist ivuxolimab. In DNA, the CDR3 is TGTGCCGCGCGTGGGGCGGGAGGGGGTTACAATGAGCAGTTCTTC. Translation: CAARGAGGGYNEQFF.